This T cell receptor beta chain was sequenced for a study of blood T cell repertoires in COVID-19. Study summary: Samples taken during acute and convalescent COVID-19 were collected in the United States, Italy and Spain.

Original processing methods: Amplification of reference gene primers provided the estimated nucleated cell counts. Here immunoSEQ multiplex PCR was the method, and the copy in TCRdb shows in-frame clones only, minus some. The DNA was the basis for D and trimming; V, J and clone size are from that table. The data contain 200,000 to 250,000 clones, roughly 84% of them singletons. For recovered donors of Cohort 3, there were two negative PCRs, clearance, or symptom resolution. Trimming took 5 bases from V and 0 from J, leaving 13 bases between them. This CDR3 is 15 amino acids long. Germline loops: CDR1 LNHDA, CDR2 SQIVND (reference sequence).

Sequencing was carried out using PBMCs or T cells enriched from blood (not recorded which). The chain links TRBV19 to TRBJ1-1; possible D gene TRBD1, 6 bases. This clonotype was obtained from a woman in her forties who had recovered from COVID-19. The CDR3 sequence is CASSRLQGVNTEAFF. The CDR3 region has the DNA TGTGCCAGTAGTCGGTTACAGGGAGTGAACACTGAAGCTTTCTTT. Based on the CDR3 plus reference TRBV19 and TRBJ1-1, the full variable domain is DGGITQSPKYLFRKEGQNVTLSCEQNLNHDAMYWYRQDPGQGLRLIYYSQIVNDFQKGDIAEGYSVSREKKESFPLTVTSAQKNPTAFYLCASSRLQGVNTEAFFGQGTRLTVV.